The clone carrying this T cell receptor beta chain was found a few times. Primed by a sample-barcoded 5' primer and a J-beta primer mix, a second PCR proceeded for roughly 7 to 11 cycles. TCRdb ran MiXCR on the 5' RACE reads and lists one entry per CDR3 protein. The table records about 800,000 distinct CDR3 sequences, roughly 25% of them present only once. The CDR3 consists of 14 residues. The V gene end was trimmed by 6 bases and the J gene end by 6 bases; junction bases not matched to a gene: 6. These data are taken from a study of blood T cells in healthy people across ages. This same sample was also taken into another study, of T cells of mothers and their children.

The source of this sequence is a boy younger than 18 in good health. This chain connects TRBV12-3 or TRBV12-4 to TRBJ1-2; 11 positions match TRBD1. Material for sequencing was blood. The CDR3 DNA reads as TGTGCCAGCAGCCCCGGGACAGGGGGACATGGCTACACCTTC. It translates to CASSPGTGGHGYTF.